This TCR beta chain is drawn from a study of CXCR3-negative and CXCR3-positive naive CD8 T cells. The study's findings and limits: Against CXCR3-negative naive cells, CXCR3-positive naive cells showed more hydrophobic TRB CDR3s. TRBV-TRBJ usage matched between naive CXCR3-negative and CXCR3-positive cells but not between memory cells. Memory CD8+ T cell repertoires were far less diverse than both naive subsets.

The CDR3 spans 12 residues. Germline loops: CDR1 SQVTM, CDR2 ANQGSEA. The study made its TRB cDNA libraries by 5' RACE, adding UMI labels. TCRdb reprocessed the 5' RACE reads and keeps a single row for each CDR3 protein, giving no DNA. The ten top clones account for around 0.99%, within a sample of about 89,000 distinct CDR3 sequences. About this clonotype: The antigen remains undetermined.

This receptor was obtained from a human donor in good health. Some clones in this sample may be carry-over from other donors' samples. The rearrangement links TRBV29-1 to TRBJ2-7; no DNA is available, so the TRBD1 call from TCRdb remains unchecked. What was sequenced was naive CXCR3+ CD8+ T cells from blood. Described subset: CD45RO-CCR7+CD27+CD95- naive CD8+ T cells expressing CXCR3 (TNR3+). CDR3: CSVGQGAGEQYF.